This T cell receptor beta chain derives from a study of T cell changes during pregnancy in multiple sclerosis. V shed 5 bases, J shed 8 bases, and the junction held 8 bases outside the gene matches. CDR1 is SGHTA, CDR2 FQGNSA, per germline. CDR3 length equals 16 residues. Clones were read by immunoSEQ multiplex PCR, and TCRdb kept only the in-frame ones, dropping some. The profile shows about 51,000 clones, roughly 93% of them singletons. This TCR was recovered from a female donor with multiple sclerosis, enrolled in a pregnancy study. This chain connects TRBV7-2 to TRBJ2-1, with TRBD2 matching 14 bases. The starting material was peripheral blood, obtained in the second trimester of pregnancy. CDR3 region: CASSLTGTSGRDEQFF. Written as DNA, the CDR3 is TGTGCCAGCAGCCTCACCGGGACTAGCGGGAGAGATGAGCAGTTCTTC.